This TCR beta chain stems from a study of cytomegalovirus exposure and HLA in healthy donors. Findings and caveats of the study: Cytomegalovirus association was listed for around 180 TCR beta chains. With later analysis, a missense DCLRE1C variant became linked to TCR beta V- and J-gene trimming.

Germline assignment: CDR1 ENHRY and CDR2 SYGVKD. Deletions cut 5 bases from V and 0 bases from J, with 6 bases between. This CDR3 region has 13 residues. The sample holds a few counts of this clone. Its antigen is as yet unknown. Amplification used 60 Vbeta primers and 13 Jbeta primers. Only in-frame clones appear in the TCRdb table, and some are missing; sequencing was by immunoSEQ multiplex PCR. Of around 78,000 clones listed, approximately 84% are singletons. Sequencing used PBMCs. The chain combines TRBV10-3 with TRBJ2-3; D is unclear. The receptor was isolated from a woman aged 45-65 years in good health and CMV-seronegative. The CDR3 DNA sequence: TGTGCCATCAGTTTAGAAAGCACAGATACGCAGTATTTT. Translated, it gives CAISLESTDTQYF.